This entry is about one T cell receptor (beta chain). The source of the sample is a study of T cell changes during pregnancy in multiple sclerosis. Assay: immunoSEQ multiplex PCR; the TCRdb copy retains only in-frame clones and omits some. The sample lists about 61,000 clones, about nine tenths seen once, with around 0.85% in the top ten. The receptor was derived from a female donor in good health, enrolled as a control in a pregnancy study. The specimen comprised peripheral blood, sampled in the first trimester of pregnancy.

The chain's CDR3 is CASSLGDTNSYEQYF. The CDR3 coding sequence is TGCGCCAGCAGCCTAGGGGACACCAACTCCTACGAGCAGTACTTC. The V and J genes are TRBV4-3 and TRBJ2-7; weak D call: TRBD1 (6 bases). The germline V gene has CDR1 LGHNA and CDR2 YSLEER. V lost 4 bases and J lost 0, with 13 bases in between. CDR3 length equals 15 residues.